The clone carrying this T cell receptor (beta chain) was counted many times. The CDR3 is made up of 13 amino acids. Germline CDR1 reads MNHEY; CDR2 reads SVGAGI. V lost 10 bases, J lost 7 bases, and 10 bases stayed unmatched. The method was immunoSEQ multiplex PCR; TCRdb's version includes in-frame clones alone and lacks a portion of them. The sample has about 140,000 clones, 85% to 95% seen once. The entry originates in a study of T cell responses to AZD1222 COVID-19 vaccine. Here the sequenced sample was peripheral blood, taken after recovery from COVID-19. This receptor was obtained from an adult who had recovered from COVID-19. The gene calls are TRBV6-5 and TRBJ2-7; 10 bases line up with TRBD2. The CDR3 reads CATPIAGGREQYF. CDR3 coding DNA: TGTGCCACCCCGATAGCGGGAGGTCGAGAGCAGTACTTC.